Included here is one TCR beta chain sequence, with context. This clone's antigen is unknown. Base qualities are missing; no much larger clone stands one base away. These data originate in a study of blood T cell repertoires in COVID-19 (TCRdb year 2020). About the full investigation: Collaborator samples came from the United States, Italy and Spain and covered acute and convalescent phases of COVID-19. The prospective study material was composed of cDNA or gDNA derived from T cells, B-cell-depleted T cells, or PBMCs. Where available, HLA class I and class II types were obtained from metadata supplied by the sample provider rather than from assay-based typing. The repertoires were released in a freely available public database meant as a resource for research on the immune response to SARS-CoV-2. A de-identified subject ID, COVID-19 status, age in years and sex were almost always included in the sample metadata. The samples were drawn from two sources: the first 160 participants of the ongoing ImmuneRACE study, and fewer than 1,500 subjects contributed by 6 global collaborators. Subjects who had been exposed to COVID-19, were actively infected with it, or had recovered from it provided the deeply sampled blood TCRbeta repertoires that made up the dataset. Summary of the overall study and its limitations: The amount of clinical and demographic metadata varied by source and participant and was provided uncurated.

TCRbeta CDR3 regions were amplified from genomic DNA by means of the immunoSEQ Assay, a bias-controlled multiplex PCR. The original methods were these. Nucleated cell counts per sample were estimated from amplification of reference gene primers within the assay. Sequence reads were collapsed and filtered to measure the absolute abundance of every unique TCRbeta CDR3 rearrangement. For each sample, productive Simpson clonality was calculated by taking the square root of Simpson's diversity index across productive rearrangements. TCRdb carries this immuneACCESS record with in-frame sequences only. Its versions omit some clonotypes, under half of them owing to an unresolved V gene in the studies checked, with the rest unexplained. That table gives V, J and clone size, and the DNA gave D and trimming. The sample data list some 190,000 clones, and 75% to 85% of these were observed just once. The top ten clones comprise about 4.5% of the sample.

Participants in the prospective study were enrolled through a virtual design, were aged roughly 18 to 90 years, and lived in 24 United States geographic areas. In the prospective study, participants were assigned to cohorts based on the clinical history participants reported in a screening survey and a study questionnaire. Mobile phlebotomists in the prospective study collected whole blood, serum and a nasopharyngeal or oropharyngeal swab from every participant. Additional blood draws and questionnaires over an approximately 2-month period could optionally be provided by prospective study participants. Blood samples from the prospective study were shipped frozen or at room temperature prior to DNA extraction. The CDR3 sequence holds 14 residues, the cysteine and phenylalanine included. Here the CDR3 DNA is all that survives: 42 bases in frame from base 1. V is cut back by 3 bases and J by 4 bases, with 3 bases in the junction unmatched. Based on the germline V gene, the CDR1 and CDR2 sequences are MGHRA and YSYEKL.

What was sequenced was PBMCs or T cells enriched from blood (not recorded which). The receptor comes from a man aged 25 to 40 with acute COVID-19. In this chain, TRBV4-1 is recombined with TRBJ2-1, and 7 junctional nucleotides match TRBD2. The CDR3 region: CASSHLADYNEQFF. The DNA sequence is as follows: TGCGCCAGCAGCCACCTAGCGGATTACAATGAGCAGTTCTTC.